The 17 T cell receptor beta chains given below trace back to one sample, sequenced in a study of blood T cell repertoires in COVID-19. Method: immunoSEQ multiplex PCR; TCRdb's copy keeps in-frame clones and lacks some. Of fewer than 250,000 clones detected, roughly 85% appear once; the ten largest clones hold about 0.93%. Sequences were obtained from peripheral blood. These receptors originate from a man aged 40-55 years with acute or convalescent COVID-19.

The rearrangement links TRBV7-9 to TRBJ1-1, with D possibly TRBD1 on 5 matching bases. The CDR3 has 12 residues. The germline gives CDR1 SEHNR, CDR2 FQNEAQ (reference sequence). With 5 bases removed from V and 6 bases from J, the gap between germline ends came to 10 bases. The CDR3 DNA reads TGTGCCAGCAGCGCCGGGGGGGCTGAAGCTTTCTTT. Its translation: CASSAGGAEAFF.

The V gene is TRBV7-8, the J gene TRBJ1-2; 7 bases match TRBD1. V dropped 5 bases and J dropped 2; count of bases not matched to a gene: 5. From germline, CDR1 is SGHVS and CDR2 FQNEAQ. This CDR3 spans 14 amino acids. The CDR3 nucleotides are TGTGCCAGCAGCACGGGACAGAACAACTATGGCTACACCTTC. The encoded protein is CASSTGQNNYGYTF.

The chain couples TRBV7-9 to TRBJ1-2; the match to TRBD1 covers 9 bases. Unmatched junction bases numbered 2, after V lost 5 bases and J lost 4 bases. From germline, CDR1 is SEHNR and CDR2 FQNEAQ (reference sequence). CDR3 length: 13 residues. In nucleotides, the CDR3 is TGTGCCAGCAGCGTGGACAGGGGCTATGGCTACACCTTC. It yields the protein CASSVDRGYGYTF.

The chain recombines TRBV7-7 with TRBJ2-2; 8 bases are a match to TRBD1. The CDR3 loop spans 15 amino acids. Germline V CDR1 and CDR2: SSHAT, FNYEAQ (reference sequence). In DNA form, the CDR3 reads TGTGCTAGGGTAAACAGGGGGATTAACACCGGGGAGCTGTTTTTT. This sequence encodes CARVNRGINTGELFF.

V is TRBV28 and J is TRBJ1-2; 7 nucleotides align to TRBD1. This CDR3 has 15 amino acids. V gave up 6 bases and J gave up 2 bases; unmatched junction bases: 9. Per germline, CDR1 MDHEN and CDR2 SYDVKM. CDR3 region: CASRQTGTPNYGYTF. Here the CDR3 DNA reads TGTGCCAGCAGACAGACAGGGACTCCGAACTATGGCTACACCTTC.

V and J are TRBV7-9 and TRBJ1-4, with D possibly matching TRBD1 (5 bases). The germline V and J ends were trimmed by 5 bases and 8 bases, with 12 bases remaining between them. CDR3 length: 13 residues. In germline, CDR1 is SEHNR, CDR2 FQNEAQ (reference sequence). CDR3: CASSAGGGEKLFF. CDR3 DNA sequence: TGTGCCAGCAGCGCCGGGGGTGGAGAAAAACTGTTTTTT. Looking up the rest from reference TRBV7-9 and TRBJ1-4 gives the full variable domain: DTGVSQNPRHKITKRGQNVTFRCDPISEHNRLYWYRQTLGQGPEFLTYFQNEAQLEKSRLLSDRFSAERPKGSFSTLEIQRTEQGDSAMYLCASSAGGGEKLFFGSGTQLSVL.

The chain links TRBV7-9 to TRBJ2-3, with 8 bases aligning to TRBD2. The CDR3 is made up of 18 amino acids. V lost 1 base to trimming and J lost 1 base; unmatched junction nucleotides: 10. Germline CDR1 SEHNR, CDR2 FQNEAQ (reference sequence). The DNA for the CDR3 is TGTGCCAGCAGCTTAGTTTATTTAAGTAGCGGGGGCACAGATACGCAGTATTTT. It is translated as CASSLVYLSSGGTDTQYF.

Only one count was recorded for this clone. V gene TRBV15 combines with J gene TRBJ1-2; 9 positions agree with TRBD1. This CDR3 region has 15 residues. Trimming at V came to 3 bases and at J to 4 bases, leaving 6 bases not matched to a gene. Germline CDR1 and CDR2: LNHNV and YYDKDF (reference sequence). The CDR3 DNA follows: TGTGCCACCAGCAGGGGAACAGGGGGCGGCTATGGCTACACCTTC. It specifies CATSRGTGGGYGYTF.

This clone was counted once. This chain links TRBV11-2 with TRBJ2-1; TRBD2 agrees at 13 bases. V lost 2 bases and J lost 4; bases outside the gene matches: 5. Germline CDR1 reads SGHAT; CDR2 reads FQNNGV. The CDR3 consists of 17 residues. CDR3 nucleotide sequence: TGTGCCAGCAGCTTAAAAGGACTAGCGGGGGTTTACAATGAGCAGTTCTTC. Protein: CASSLKGLAGVYNEQFF.

The chain couples TRBV6-5 to TRBJ1-2; tentatively, D is TRBD1 (5 bases). This CDR3 comprises 15 residues. Trimming cost V 7 bases and J 8 bases, with 23 bases left between them. CDR1 and CDR2 (germline): MNHEY, SVGAGI. The CDR3 sequence: CASTPRGEGVEGYTF. CDR3 bases: TGTGCCAGCACCCCTCGGGGGGAAGGGGTCGAAGGCTACACCTTC.

As DNA, the CDR3 is TGTGCCTGGGTCGCGGGGGCCCAAGAGACCCAGTACTTC. Translating gives CAWVAGAQETQYF. The chain carries TRBV30 and TRBJ2-5, with D possibly matching TRBD2 (7 bases). The CDR3 contains 13 residues. Looked up from germline, CDR1 is GTSNPN and CDR2 is SVGIG (reference sequence). V lost 5 bases to trimming and J lost 1 base, with 11 bases between them.

The CDR3 region has the DNA TGTGCCAGCAGTCTATGGGCCACCGGGGAGCTGTTTTTT. Amino acids: CASSLWATGELFF. The chain combines TRBV27 with TRBJ2-2; D call uncertain. The V end lost 5 bases, the J end lost 4 bases, and 8 bases lay between the germline ends. This CDR3 is 13 amino acids long. Germline CDR1 MNHEY, CDR2 SMNVEV (reference sequence).

This clone was counted once. This chain joins TRBV21-1 and TRBJ1-6; the table's TRBD1 call for D was not verified on the DNA. TRBV21-1 is a known pseudogene. The CDR3 length is 15 residues. CDR3 in amino acids: CASSRSPGQVQPPHF. CDR3 coding DNA: TGTGCCAGCAGCCGAAGCCCGGGACAGGTTCAACCCCCCCACTTT.

The chain is built from TRBV9 and TRBJ2-1; no clear D gene. The germline gives CDR1 SGDLS, CDR2 YYNGEE. Trimming shortened V by 0 bases and J by 12 bases, and 10 bases separated the two germline ends. This CDR3 is 12 amino acids long. CDR3 sequence reads: CASSVAGFVQFF. DNA for the CDR3: TGTGCCAGCAGCGTAGCGGGTTTCGTGCAGTTCTTC. Drawing the rest from reference TRBV9 and TRBJ2-1, the complete variable domain is DSGVTQTPKHLITATGQRVTLRCSPRSGDLSVYWYQQSLDQGLQFLIQYYNGEERAKGNILERFSAQQFPDLHSELNLSSLELGDSALYFCASSVAGFVQFFGPGTRLTVL.

Regarding this clone: The sample carries other DNA sequences with the same CDR3. The DNA of the CDR3 is TGTGCCAGCAGCGTAAGCCGGACAGGGGTTAATTCACCCCTCCACTTT. This translates into CASSVSRTGVNSPLHF. The chain is built from TRBV4-2 and TRBJ1-6, with TRBD1 matching 9 bases. Germline V gene lookup returns CDR1 LGHNA and CDR2 YNFKEQ. This CDR3 region has 16 residues. Trimming at V came to 5 bases and at J to 6 bases, leaving 8 bases not matched to a gene.

The genes are TRBV2 and TRBJ2-7; D is unclear. Germline-derived CDR1 and CDR2 are SNHLY and FYNNEI. The CDR3 covers 12 residues. V was clipped by 7 bases and J by 3 bases, with 10 bases between them. DNA of the CDR3: TGTGCCAGCAATAACAGAGTCTACGAGCAGTACTTC. It specifies CASNNRVYEQYF.

The chain has TRBV7-6 and TRBJ2-2; possibly TRBD1 for D (5 bases). The CDR3 contains 16 residues. V was shortened by 7 bases and J by 2 bases, with 17 bases between the two germline ends. CDR1 and CDR2 from the germline V gene are SGHVS and FNYEAQ. Here the CDR3 DNA reads TGTGCCAGCACCCCCGGGCAGGGCAGTAACACCGGGGAGCTGTTTTTT. Protein sequence: CASTPGQGSNTGELFF.